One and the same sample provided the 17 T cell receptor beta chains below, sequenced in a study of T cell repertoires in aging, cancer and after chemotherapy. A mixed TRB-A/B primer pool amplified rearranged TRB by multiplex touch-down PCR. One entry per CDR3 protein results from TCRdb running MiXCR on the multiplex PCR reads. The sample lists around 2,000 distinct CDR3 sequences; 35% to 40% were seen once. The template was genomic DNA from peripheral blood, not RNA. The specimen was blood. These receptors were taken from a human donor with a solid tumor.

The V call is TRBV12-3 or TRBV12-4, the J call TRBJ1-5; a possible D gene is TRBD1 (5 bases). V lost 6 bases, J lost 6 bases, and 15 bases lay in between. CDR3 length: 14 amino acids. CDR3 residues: CASSFIQGGQPQHF. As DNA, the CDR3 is TGTGCCAGCAGCTTCATCCAGGGTGGTCAGCCCCAGCATTTT.

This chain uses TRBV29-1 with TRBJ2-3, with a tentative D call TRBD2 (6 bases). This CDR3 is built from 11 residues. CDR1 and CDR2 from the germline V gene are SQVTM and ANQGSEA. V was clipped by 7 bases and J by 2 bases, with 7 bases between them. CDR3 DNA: TGCAGCGGGGGGGACACAGATACGCAGTATTTT. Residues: CSGGDTDTQYF.

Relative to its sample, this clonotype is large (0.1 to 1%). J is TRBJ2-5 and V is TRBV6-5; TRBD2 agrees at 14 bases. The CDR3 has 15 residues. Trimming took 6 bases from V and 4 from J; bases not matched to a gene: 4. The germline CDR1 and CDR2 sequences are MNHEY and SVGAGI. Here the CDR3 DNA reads TGTGCCAGCAGACCTGGACTAGCGGGAGGAGAGACCCAGTACTTC. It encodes CASRPGLAGGETQYF.

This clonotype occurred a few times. CDR3 protein: CASSLRGGFQPQHF. Written as DNA, the CDR3 is TGTGCCAGCAGCCTCAGGGGGGGTTTTCAGCCCCAGCATTTT. The rearrangement uses TRBV6-5 and TRBJ1-5; 7 bases agree with TRBD1. The CDR3 is made up of 14 amino acids. Germline V lookup: CDR1 MNHEY, CDR2 SVGAGI. V shed 6 bases, J shed 6 bases, and the junction held 8 bases outside the gene matches.

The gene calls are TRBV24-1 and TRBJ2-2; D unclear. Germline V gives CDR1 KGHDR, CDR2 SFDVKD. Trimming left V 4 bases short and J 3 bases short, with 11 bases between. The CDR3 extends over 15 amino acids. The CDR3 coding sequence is TGTGCCACCAGTGAGGGTCCAGGATACACCGGGGAGCTGTTTTTT. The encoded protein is CATSEGPGYTGELFF.

CDR3 loop: CASRSGGLNSPLHF. The CDR3 DNA reads TGTGCCAGTAGGTCAGGGGGTCTGAATTCACCCCTCCACTTT. The genes are TRBV19 and TRBJ1-6; 7 bases match TRBD1. This CDR3 is built from 14 residues. The V gene end was trimmed by 6 bases and the J gene end by 7 bases; junction bases not matched to a gene: 6. Germline-derived CDR1 and CDR2 are LNHDA and SQIVND (reference sequence).

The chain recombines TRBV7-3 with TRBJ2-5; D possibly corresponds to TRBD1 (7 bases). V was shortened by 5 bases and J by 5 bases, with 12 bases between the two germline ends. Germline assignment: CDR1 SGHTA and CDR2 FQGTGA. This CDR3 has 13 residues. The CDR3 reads CASSPSGGETQYF. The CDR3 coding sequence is TGTGCCAGCAGCCCCTCAGGGGGGGAGACCCAGTACTTC.

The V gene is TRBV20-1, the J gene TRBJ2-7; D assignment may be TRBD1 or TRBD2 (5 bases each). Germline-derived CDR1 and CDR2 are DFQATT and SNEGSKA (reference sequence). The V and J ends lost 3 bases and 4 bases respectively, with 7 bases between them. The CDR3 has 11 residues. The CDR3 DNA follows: TGCAGTGCTAGGGGGGAATACGAGCAGTACTTC. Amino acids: CSARGEYEQYF.

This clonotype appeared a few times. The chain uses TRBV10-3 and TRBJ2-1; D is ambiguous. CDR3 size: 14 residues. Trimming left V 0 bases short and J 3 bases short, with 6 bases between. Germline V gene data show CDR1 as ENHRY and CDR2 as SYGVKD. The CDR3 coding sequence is TGTGCCATCAGTGAGTCAAATGACTACAATGAGCAGTTCTTC. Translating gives CAISESNDYNEQFF.

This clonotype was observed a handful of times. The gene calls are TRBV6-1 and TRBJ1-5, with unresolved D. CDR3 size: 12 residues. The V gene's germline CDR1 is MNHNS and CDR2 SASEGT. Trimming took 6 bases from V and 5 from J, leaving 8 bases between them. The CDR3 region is CASSRRDQPQHF. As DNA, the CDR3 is TGTGCCAGCAGCCGACGAGATCAGCCCCAGCATTTT.

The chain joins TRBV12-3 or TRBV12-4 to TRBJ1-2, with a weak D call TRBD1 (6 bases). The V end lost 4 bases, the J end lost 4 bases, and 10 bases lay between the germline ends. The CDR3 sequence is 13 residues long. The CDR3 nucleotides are TGTGCCAGCAGTTGGGGGGGGGCCTATGGCTACACCTTC. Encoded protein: CASSWGGAYGYTF.

The CDR3 DNA reads as TGTGCCAGTAGTGCCCCCCCTTACTCACGTATGGCAGATACGCAGTATTTT. Encoded protein: CASSAPPYSRMADTQYF. The genes are TRBV19 and TRBJ2-3; D gene ambiguous. The V and J ends lost 5 bases and 4 bases respectively, with 22 bases between them. Germline values: CDR1 LNHDA, CDR2 SQIVND (reference sequence). This CDR3 comprises 17 residues.

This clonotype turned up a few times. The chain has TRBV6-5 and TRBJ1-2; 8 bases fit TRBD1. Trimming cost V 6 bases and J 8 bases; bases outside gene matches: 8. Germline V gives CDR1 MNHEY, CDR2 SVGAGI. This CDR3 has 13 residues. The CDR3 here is CASSVQGVGGYTF. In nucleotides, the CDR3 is TGTGCCAGCAGCGTACAGGGGGTAGGCGGCTACACCTTC.

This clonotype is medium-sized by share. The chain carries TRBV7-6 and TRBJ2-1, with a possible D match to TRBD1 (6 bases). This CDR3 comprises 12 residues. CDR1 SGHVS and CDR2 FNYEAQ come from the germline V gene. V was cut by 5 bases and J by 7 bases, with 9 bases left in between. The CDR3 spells CASSPGVNEQFF. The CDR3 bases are TGTGCCAGCAGCCCAGGGGTGAATGAGCAGTTCTTC.

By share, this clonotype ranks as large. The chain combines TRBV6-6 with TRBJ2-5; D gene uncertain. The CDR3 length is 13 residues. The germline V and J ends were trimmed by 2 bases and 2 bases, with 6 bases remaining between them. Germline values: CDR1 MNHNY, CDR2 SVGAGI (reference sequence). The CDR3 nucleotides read TGTGCCAGCAGTTACCCCGAGCAAGAGACCCAGTACTTC. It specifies CASSYPEQETQYF.

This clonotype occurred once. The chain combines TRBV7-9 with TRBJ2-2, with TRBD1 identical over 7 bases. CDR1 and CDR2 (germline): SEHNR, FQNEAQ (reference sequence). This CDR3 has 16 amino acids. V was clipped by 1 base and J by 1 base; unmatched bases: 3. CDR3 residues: CASSLGDRRNTGELFF. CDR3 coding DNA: TGTGCCAGCAGCTTAGGGGACAGACGGAACACCGGGGAGCTGTTTTTT.

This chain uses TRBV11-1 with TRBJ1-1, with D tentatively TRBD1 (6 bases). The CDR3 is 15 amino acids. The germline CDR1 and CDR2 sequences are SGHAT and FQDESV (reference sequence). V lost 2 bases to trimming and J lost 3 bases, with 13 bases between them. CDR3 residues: CASSLLQGKDTEAFF. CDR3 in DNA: TGTGCCAGCAGCTTACTACAGGGTAAGGACACTGAAGCTTTCTTT. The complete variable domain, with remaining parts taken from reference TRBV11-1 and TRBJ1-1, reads EAEVAQSPRYKITEKSQAVAFWCDPISGHATLYWYRQILGQGPELLVQFQDESVVDDSQLPKDRFSAERLKGVDSTLKIQPAELGDSAMYLCASSLLQGKDTEAFFGQGTRLTVV.